The text below deals with one T cell receptor (beta chain). TCRdb's copy holds only in-frame clones and misses some; the assay was immunoSEQ multiplex PCR. The table includes about 140,000 clones, roughly 84% detected once. Germline V lookup: CDR1 SGDLS, CDR2 YYNGEE. This CDR3 has 15 amino acids. The V segment lost 1 base and the J segment 7 bases; nucleotides outside the gene matches: 7. This sample stems from a study of blood T cell repertoires in COVID-19. Study-level information: COVID-19 samples, acute and convalescent, were from the United States, Italy and Spain.

The sequenced material came from peripheral blood. This sequence joins TRBV9 and TRBJ2-3, with 9 nucleotides matching TRBD1. The receptor was isolated from a man in his 60s with active or convalescent COVID-19. In DNA, the CDR3 is TGTGCCAGCAGCGTATTCGACAGGGGGTCTCATACGCAGTATTTT. Its translation: CASSVFDRGSHTQYF.